A single sample gave rise to the 30 T cell receptor beta chains below, sequenced in a study of control samples from healthy donors and cancer patients. Repertoires were generated with immunoSEQ multiplex PCR, while TCRdb's copy carries only in-frame clones and drops some. The table shows some 120,000 clones, with 90% to 95% occurring only once. The sequenced sample consisted of PBMCs. These receptors were taken from a middle-aged man with head and neck cancer.

V gene TRBV29-1 combines with J gene TRBJ1-1; TRBD1 might be the D (5 bases). The germline V and J ends were trimmed by 6 bases and 10 bases, with 18 bases remaining between them. This CDR3 is 12 amino acids long. Germline CDR1 is SQVTM and CDR2 is ANQGSEA. The CDR3 loop is CSVGGDIGVAFF. The CDR3 nucleotides are TGCAGCGTGGGGGGAGACATCGGCGTAGCTTTCTTT.

The chain carries TRBV4-2 and TRBJ2-3, with TRBD2 identical over 8 bases. Looked up from germline, CDR1 is LGHNA and CDR2 is YNFKEQ. The ends lost 0 bases at V and 6 bases at J; junction bases unmatched: 8. There are 16 residues in the CDR3. The CDR3 sequence: CASSQESGGAYDTQYF. In nucleotides, the CDR3 is TGTGCCAGCAGCCAAGAATCCGGGGGGGCCTATGATACGCAGTATTTT.

V and J are TRBV4-3 and TRBJ2-1; a weak D match, TRBD1 (6 bases). Germline values: CDR1 LGHNA, CDR2 YSLEER. This CDR3 region has 11 residues. The germline V and J ends were trimmed by 6 bases and 9 bases, with 9 bases remaining between them. The CDR3 spells CASRQGSEQFF. DNA for the CDR3: TGCGCCAGCAGACAGGGATCTGAGCAGTTCTTC.

The sample holds one count of this clone. The gene calls are TRBV19 and TRBJ2-2; D possibly corresponds to TRBD1 (7 bases). Trimming cost V 7 bases and J 0 bases, with 15 bases left between them. The germline gives CDR1 LNHDA, CDR2 SQIVND (reference sequence). The CDR3 has 16 residues. Here the CDR3 DNA reads TGTGCCAGTACCCCTTCCAGGGGGGCGAACACCGGGGAGCTGTTTTTT. It is translated as CASTPSRGANTGELFF.

The genes are TRBV4-1 and TRBJ2-1, with D possibly being TRBD2 (5 bases). Germline CDR1 MGHRA, CDR2 YSYEKL. Trimming cost V 4 bases and J 7 bases, with 14 bases left between them. The CDR3 is 14 amino acids. This chain's CDR3 is CASSPLTSSNEQFF. As DNA, the CDR3 is TGCGCCAGCAGCCCCCTTACTAGTAGTAATGAGCAGTTCTTC.

This clone was seen a few times. The V call is TRBV7-2, the J call TRBJ2-2; 7 nucleotides match TRBD1. V shed 0 bases and J 2 bases; nucleotides not matched to a gene: 6. Germline V CDR1 and CDR2: SGHTA, FQGNSA. The CDR3 length is 17 residues. The CDR3 bases are TGTGCCAGCAGCTTAGCATCGCAGGGGGTAAACACCGGGGAGCTGTTTTTT. Its protein is CASSLASQGVNTGELFF.

The V call is TRBV15, the J call TRBJ1-1, with D perhaps TRBD1 (6 bases). The ends were cut back, 1 base at V and 7 bases at J, with 10 bases in the middle. Germline CDR1 reads LNHNV; CDR2 reads YYDKDF (reference sequence). The CDR3 has 13 amino acids. CDR3 in DNA: TGTGCCACCAGCAGAGGGGGGCGGATTGAAGCTTTCTTT. Amino acids: CATSRGGRIEAFF.

This clone turned up a few times. The chain has TRBV11-3 and TRBJ2-7, with D possibly being TRBD2 (5 bases). V was pared by 5 bases and J by 1 base, with 12 bases between. The CDR3 is made up of 14 amino acids. CDR1 and CDR2 from the germline V gene are SGHNT and YENEEA. The CDR3 nucleotides are TGTGCCAGCAGCCCGGGAATCAGGTCCTACGAGCAGTACTTC. Translation: CASSPGIRSYEQYF.

The rearrangement uses TRBV15 and TRBJ2-5; D is undetermined. Germline values: CDR1 LNHNV, CDR2 YYDKDF (reference sequence). V lost 3 bases and J lost 2, with 16 bases in between. The CDR3 sequence is 16 residues long. Here the CDR3 reads CATSRTSNRIQETQYF. CDR3 sequence (DNA): TGTGCCACCAGCAGGACTTCTAACAGAATACAAGAGACCCAGTACTTC.

The chain has TRBV7-9 and TRBJ2-6, with D possibly TRBD2 on 6 matching bases. The germline V gene has CDR1 SEHNR and CDR2 FQNEAQ (reference sequence). This CDR3 has 15 amino acids. V was cut by 10 bases and J by 2 bases, with 15 bases left in between. This chain's CDR3 is CANTRPGAGANVLTF. CDR3 DNA sequence: TGTGCCAACACCCGACCGGGGGCTGGGGCCAACGTCCTGACTTTC.

The chain combines TRBV18 with TRBJ1-2; D uncertain. The germline gives CDR1 KGHSH, CDR2 LQKENI. The CDR3 consists of 14 residues. Trimming took off 2 bases at V and 9 bases at J, with 16 bases between the two ends. This CDR3 reads CASSPSPQADSYTF. CDR3 in DNA: TGTGCCAGCTCACCAAGCCCGCAGGCAGATAGCTACACCTTC.

The V gene is TRBV7-3, the J gene TRBJ1-4; TRBD1 agrees at 7 bases. The V gene end was trimmed by 2 bases and the J gene end by 0 bases; junction bases not matched to a gene: 3. The V gene's germline CDR1 is SGHTA and CDR2 FQGTGA. The CDR3 has 16 amino acids. CDR3 sequence: CASSLPTGATNEKLFF. The CDR3 nucleotides are TGTGCCAGCAGCTTACCTACAGGGGCAACTAATGAAAAACTGTTTTTT.

The chain uses TRBV29-1 and TRBJ1-2, with 8 bases identical to TRBD1. Germline V gene lookup returns CDR1 SQVTM and CDR2 ANQGSEA. V was clipped by 4 bases and J by 4 bases; unmatched bases: 5. CDR3 length: 13 residues. Here the CDR3 DNA reads TGCAGCGTTGCGAGGACAGGGTCCTATGGCTACACCTTC. It encodes CSVARTGSYGYTF.

In its sample, this clone was seen once. The rearrangement joins TRBV6-5 to TRBJ1-5, with a possible D match to TRBD1 (5 bases). The CDR3 has 14 residues. V was trimmed by 2 bases and J by 1 base, leaving 6 bases between them. CDR1 and CDR2 (germline): MNHEY, SVGAGI. The CDR3 here is CASSYRGSNQPQHF. The CDR3 region has the DNA TGTGCCAGCAGTTACAGGGGAAGCAATCAGCCCCAGCATTTT.

V usage is TRBV5-1 and J usage is TRBJ2-5; D remains ambiguous. This CDR3 is built from 15 residues. The ends were cut back, 4 bases at V and 2 bases at J, with 15 bases in the middle. From germline, CDR1 is SGHRS and CDR2 YFSETQ. The CDR3 DNA reads as TGCGCCAGCAGCAGAACACGGATATCTCAAGAGACCCAGTACTTC. Its protein product is CASSRTRISQETQYF.

This clone appeared a single time. The rearrangement links TRBV5-5 to TRBJ1-1; weak D call: TRBD1 (5 bases). The V gene lost 3 bases and the J gene lost 1 base, with 13 bases spanning the gap. The CDR3 has 15 residues. Germline assignment: CDR1 SGHKS and CDR2 YYEKEE (reference sequence). DNA of the CDR3: TGTGCCAGCAGCTCCCCCTGGGGCGGGAACACTGAAGCTTTCTTT. This gives the protein CASSSPWGGNTEAFF.

Points on this clone: At one boundary the junction diverges from the germline segment, which might be a read error. The chain joins TRBV29-1 to TRBJ2-2, with TRBD2 matching 9 bases. Germline CDR1 SQVTM, CDR2 ANQGSEA. CDR3 length equals 16 residues. CDR3: CSVEGAGGWNTGELFF. The CDR3 region has the DNA TGCAGCGTAGAAGGAGCGGGGGGCTGGAACACCGGGGAGCTGTTTTTT.

This chain connects TRBV6-2 or TRBV6-3 to TRBJ1-1; 9 nucleotides agree with TRBD1. This CDR3 comprises 15 residues. Germline V gives CDR1 MNHEY, CDR2 SVGEGT. The ends lost 2 bases at V and 1 base at J; junction bases unmatched: 2. The chain's CDR3 is CASSYGTGWNTEAFF. CDR3 DNA: TGTGCCAGCAGTTACGGGACAGGGTGGAACACTGAAGCTTTCTTT.

V and J are TRBV7-9 and TRBJ2-3; 9 bases match TRBD1. The J segment lost 4 bases and the V segment lost 3 bases, leaving 2 bases of the junction unmatched. The CDR3 has 14 amino acids. Germline V lookup: CDR1 SEHNR, CDR2 FQNEAQ (reference sequence). CDR3 sequence: CASSLTGGADTQYF. For the CDR3, the DNA is TGTGCCAGCAGCTTGACAGGGGGTGCAGATACGCAGTATTTT.

CDR3 region: CAISVADSYGYTF. CDR3 nucleotide sequence: TGTGCCATCAGTGTGGCCGACAGCTATGGCTACACCTTC. The gene calls are TRBV10-3 and TRBJ1-2, with a weak D call TRBD1 (5 bases). Trimming cost V 4 bases and J 4 bases, with 10 bases left between them. Germline V gives CDR1 ENHRY, CDR2 SYGVKD. This CDR3 region has 13 residues.

The chain is built from TRBV4-2 and TRBJ1-1; D remains unclear. Trimming shortened V by 1 base and J by 1 base, and 7 bases separated the two germline ends. The CDR3 loop spans 14 amino acids. Germline CDR1 LGHNA, CDR2 YNFKEQ. The chain's CDR3 is CASSQGGGNTEAFF. CDR3 DNA: TGTGCCAGCAGCCAAGGTGGCGGGAACACTGAAGCTTTCTTT.

The J gene is TRBJ2-4, the V gene TRBV2; the match to TRBD1 covers 9 bases. The CDR3 runs to 16 residues. Trimming at V came to 7 bases and at J to 0 bases, leaving 7 bases not matched to a gene. Germline CDR1 SNHLY, CDR2 FYNNEI. The CDR3 DNA follows: TGTGCCAGCACCACACAGGGGGCCCTAGCCAAAAACATTCAGTACTTC. Encoded protein: CASTTQGALAKNIQYF.

In this sample, this clone turned up once. V usage is TRBV6-5 and J usage is TRBJ1-1; perhaps TRBD1 as D (5 bases). V dropped 6 bases and J dropped 5 bases, with 19 bases sitting between them. Germline assignment: CDR1 MNHEY and CDR2 SVGAGI. This CDR3 comprises 15 residues. The CDR3 coding sequence is TGTGCCAGCAGGTTGGGGGGGGATGGAGAAACTGAAGCTTTCTTT. Protein product: CASRLGGDGETEAFF.

The chain employs TRBV6-6 and TRBJ1-4; D possibly corresponds to TRBD1 (5 bases). Germline CDR1 reads MNHNY; CDR2 reads SVGAGI (reference sequence). Between the trimmed V and J ends, which lost 2 bases and 5 bases, there was a span of 9 bases. This CDR3 is built from 14 residues. CDR3 loop: CASSYRQQNEKLFF. The DNA of the CDR3 is TGTGCCAGCAGTTACCGACAGCAGAATGAAAAACTGTTTTTT.

The V and J genes are TRBV11-2 and TRBJ2-7, with 8 bases aligning to TRBD1. After removal of 2 bases from V and 3 bases from J, the junction contained 6 bases not matched to a gene. The CDR3 runs 15 residues. Per germline, CDR1 SGHAT and CDR2 FQNNGV. In DNA, the CDR3 is TGTGCCAGCAGCTTAACCAGGACAGGGTTCTACGAGCAGTACTTC. It specifies CASSLTRTGFYEQYF.

CDR3 sequence (DNA): TGTGCCAGCAGCGCCCAGGCAGGGGTAGGCATTCAGTACTTC. Translating gives CASSAQAGVGIQYF. The chain recombines TRBV9 with TRBJ2-4; a possible D gene is TRBD1 (6 bases). CDR1 SGDLS and CDR2 YYNGEE come from the germline V gene. CDR3 size: 14 residues. V lost 3 bases to trimming and J lost 9 bases, with 16 bases between them.

This chain uses TRBV6-1 with TRBJ1-5, with a possible D match to TRBD1 (5 bases). CDR1 and CDR2 from the germline V gene are MNHNS and SASEGT. The CDR3 is 14 residues long. V lost 6 bases to trimming and J lost 6 bases, with 15 bases between them. CDR3 in amino acids: CASRLDKVPQPQHF. The CDR3 DNA sequence: TGTGCCAGCAGGTTGGACAAGGTTCCTCAGCCCCAGCATTTT.

On this clone itself: The identical CDR3 is also encoded by other nucleotide sequences in the sample. The gene calls are TRBV4-3 and TRBJ2-7, with D perhaps TRBD2 (6 bases). Germline V gene sequence: CDR1 LGHNA, CDR2 YSLEER. The V end lost 0 bases, the J end lost 2 bases, and 8 bases lay between the germline ends. This CDR3 is built from 14 residues. The CDR3 DNA reads as TGCGCCAGCAGCCAAGATCCGGGGGCCTACGAGCAGTACTTC. Translated: CASSQDPGAYEQYF.

The DNA for the CDR3 is TGTGCCAGCAGCACGGGAACAGGGGGGGGCTACACCTTC. This gives the protein CASSTGTGGGYTF. J is TRBJ1-2 and V is TRBV5-4; 8 nucleotides align to TRBD1. Germline CDR1 SGHNT, CDR2 YYREEE (reference sequence). This CDR3 region has 13 residues. V dropped 4 bases and J dropped 8; count of bases not matched to a gene: 7.

The chain is built from TRBV3-1 (or the pseudogene TRBV3-2) and TRBJ1-5; D is uncertain. This CDR3 comprises 17 residues. CDR1 is LGHDT, CDR2 YNNKEL, per germline (reference sequence). V was pared by 0 bases and J by 0 bases, with 12 bases between. The CDR3 reads CASSQDPPRDSNQPQHF. The CDR3 DNA reads TGTGCCAGCAGCCAAGACCCCCCGCGGGATAGCAATCAGCCCCAGCATTTT.